This entry lists 17 T cell receptor beta chains sequenced from one sample in a study of blood T cells in healthy people across ages. Alongside a J-beta primer mix, a sample-barcoded 5' primer served in a second PCR lasting about 7 to 12 cycles. TCRdb called the 5' RACE reads again in MiXCR, with one record for every CDR3 protein. In the table there are roughly 800,000 distinct CDR3 sequences, about 62% of which are singletons. The sequenced sample was blood. All receptors come from a man younger than 40 in good health.

CDR3 sequence: CASSQNGRNIQYF. CDR3 DNA: TGTGCCAGCAGCCAAAACGGACGGAACATTCAGTACTTC. The chain uses TRBV7-2 and TRBJ2-4; D is uncertain. V was shortened by 5 bases and J by 7 bases, with 12 bases between the two germline ends. The CDR3 contains 13 residues. CDR1 and CDR2 (germline): SGHTA, FQGNSA.

This clonotype was counted between two and nine times. This rearrangement joins TRBV12-3 or TRBV12-4 to TRBJ2-1; perhaps TRBD2 as D (5 bases). V was shortened by 5 bases and J by 8 bases, with 13 bases between the two germline ends. The CDR3 consists of 13 residues. The CDR3 spells CASSPARGHEQFF. CDR3 in DNA: TGTGCCAGCAGTCCGGCCCGGGGTCATGAGCAGTTCTTC.

This clonotype turned up a few times. V usage is TRBV3-1 and J usage is TRBJ2-3; D ambiguous. Germline CDR1 is LGHDT and CDR2 is YNNKEL (reference sequence). The CDR3 loop spans 17 amino acids. Trimming stripped 4 bases from V and 0 bases from J, with 17 bases between. In DNA form, the CDR3 reads TGTGCCAGCAGCCCGCCCCGGGCCACTACGAGCACAGATACGCAGTATTTT. It yields the protein CASSPPRATTSTDTQYF.

This clonotype was counted only a few times. The chain links TRBV7-9 to TRBJ2-3; 8 bases fit TRBD2. The junction had 8 bases not matched to a gene; V was cut back by 3 bases and J by 6 bases. Looked up from germline, CDR1 is SEHNR and CDR2 is FQNEAQ (reference sequence). The CDR3 contains 15 residues. CDR3 DNA: TGTGCCAGCAGCTTGGGAGCGGGAGTCGCGGATACGCAGTATTTT. This gives the protein CASSLGAGVADTQYF.

To note about this clonotype: This may be a read error, as it is one base from a much larger clone. The gene calls are TRBV6-1 and TRBJ2-6; possibly TRBD1 or TRBD2 for D (5 bases each). Germline V gene sequence: CDR1 MNHNS, CDR2 SASEGT. The CDR3 sequence is 13 residues long. The CDR3 here is CASRDSGANALTF. The CDR3 DNA is TGTGCCAGCAGGGACTCTGGGGCCAACGCCCTGACTTTC.

The chain is built from TRBV4-1 and TRBJ2-7; D not resolved. V dropped 0 bases and J dropped 2 bases, with 14 bases sitting between them. CDR3 length: 16 residues. Germline V gives CDR1 MGHRA, CDR2 YSYEKL. Here the CDR3 reads CASSQDRMPDAYEQYF. The CDR3 DNA follows: TGCGCCAGCAGCCAAGATAGGATGCCAGACGCCTACGAGCAGTACTTC.

This rearrangement joins TRBV27 to TRBJ2-1; TRBD2 matches at 7 bases. The CDR3 runs 14 residues. J gave up 7 bases and V 3 bases, and 6 bases lay outside the gene matches. Germline-derived CDR1 and CDR2 are MNHEY and SMNVEV (reference sequence). The CDR3 bases are TGTGCCAGCAGTTTGCAAGCGGGGCGAAATGAGCAGTTCTTC. Translating gives CASSLQAGRNEQFF.

The chain employs TRBV7-9 and TRBJ2-3; D remains unclear. CDR1 is SEHNR, CDR2 FQNEAQ, per germline (reference sequence). Trimming took 3 bases from V and 4 from J, leaving 8 bases between them. The CDR3 has 13 amino acids. The CDR3 nucleotides are TGTGCCAGCAGCTTTCCCCAGCCAGATACGCAGTATTTT. This translates into CASSFPQPDTQYF.

The chain carries TRBV29-1 and TRBJ2-3, with D tentatively TRBD1 or TRBD2 (5 bases each). Germline CDR1 reads SQVTM; CDR2 reads ANQGSEA. CDR3 length equals 14 residues. V lost 6 bases and J lost 2, with 15 bases in between. The CDR3 loop is CSVPGTPYTDTQYF. The CDR3 DNA sequence: TGCAGCGTCCCCGGGACCCCATACACAGATACGCAGTATTTT.

About this clonotype: The junction departs from the called germline gene at one end, perhaps through a read error. V and J are TRBV5-8 and TRBJ2-1; the D gene is possibly TRBD1 (5 bases). The germline gives CDR1 SGHTS, CDR2 YDEGEE. CDR3 size: 15 residues. For the CDR3, the DNA is TGCGCCAGCAGCTTGACAGTGCTCTCCTACAATGAGCAGTTCTTC. Translation gives CASSLTVLSYNEQFF.

This clonotype was seen a single time. This chain uses TRBV5-1 with TRBJ1-1; D is undetermined. There are 15 residues in the CDR3. Germline CDR1 and CDR2: SGHRS and YFSETQ. Trimming cost V 4 bases and J 4 bases, with 17 bases left between them. CDR3 sequence (DNA): TGCGCCAGCAGCACGGAACCCCGAGGAAGCACTGAAGCTTTCTTT. It specifies CASSTEPRGSTEAFF.

This chain joins TRBV7-9 and TRBJ1-2; D is unresolved. V lost 6 bases, J lost 9 bases, and 14 bases lay in between. CDR1 SEHNR and CDR2 FQNEAQ come from the germline V gene (reference sequence). This CDR3 contains 12 residues. The CDR3 here is CASSSTPRSYTF. In DNA, the CDR3 is TGTGCCAGCAGTTCCACGCCCCGGAGCTACACCTTC.

The J gene is TRBJ2-1, the V gene TRBV5-1; TRBD1 might be the D (6 bases). Trimming removed 0 bases from V and 0 bases from J, with 16 bases in between. The CDR3 runs 18 residues. Germline CDR1 is SGHRS and CDR2 is YFSETQ. The CDR3 coding sequence is TGCGCCAGCAGCTTGGTAGATCGCACAGGGAACTCCTACAATGAGCAGTTCTTC. This translates into CASSLVDRTGNSYNEQFF.

The chain employs TRBV7-8 and TRBJ1-5; D remains unclear. This CDR3 has 12 residues. Germline CDR1 SGHVS, CDR2 FQNEAQ. Trimming took 10 bases from V and 3 from J, leaving 10 bases between them. The CDR3 sequence: CATGRNNQPQHF. The CDR3 bases are TGTGCCACCGGACGGAACAATCAGCCCCAGCATTTT.

J is TRBJ2-7 and V is TRBV3-1, with 8 nucleotides matching TRBD1. Germline V gene sequence: CDR1 LGHDT, CDR2 YNNKEL (reference sequence). The J segment lost 0 bases and the V segment lost 7 bases, leaving 11 bases of the junction unmatched. This CDR3 region has 16 residues. The CDR3 loop reads CASTQNPGTGSYEQYF. The DNA for the CDR3 is TGTGCCAGCACTCAGAATCCCGGGACAGGCTCCTACGAGCAGTACTTC.

The chain carries TRBV4-2 and TRBJ2-7; TRBD1 might be the D (6 bases). V lost 0 bases and J lost 3, with 12 bases in between. Germline V gene lookup returns CDR1 LGHNA and CDR2 YNFKEQ. This CDR3 has 15 amino acids. CDR3 region: CASSQEVKGVYEQYF. The CDR3 nucleotides read TGTGCCAGCAGCCAAGAGGTGAAGGGGGTCTACGAGCAGTACTTC.

This clonotype was detected only a few times. The gene calls are TRBV29-1 and TRBJ2-1; 10 bases agree with TRBD1. The CDR3 sequence is 13 residues long. Germline trimming cut 5 bases from V and 9 bases from J; bases unmatched to any gene: 7. Germline V lookup: CDR1 SQVTM, CDR2 ANQGSEA. The CDR3 loop is CSVTGTGAFEQFF. The CDR3 nucleotides read TGCAGCGTTACCGGGACAGGGGCCTTTGAGCAGTTCTTC.